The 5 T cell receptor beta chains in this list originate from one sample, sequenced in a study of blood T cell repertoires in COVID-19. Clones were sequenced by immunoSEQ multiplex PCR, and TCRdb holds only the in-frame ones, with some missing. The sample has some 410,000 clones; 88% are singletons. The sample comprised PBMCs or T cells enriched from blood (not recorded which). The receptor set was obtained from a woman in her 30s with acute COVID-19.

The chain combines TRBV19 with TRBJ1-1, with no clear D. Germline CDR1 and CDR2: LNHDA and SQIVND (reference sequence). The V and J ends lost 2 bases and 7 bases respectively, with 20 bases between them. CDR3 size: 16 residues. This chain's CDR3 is CASSIRRETGLVEAFF. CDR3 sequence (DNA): TGTGCCAGTAGTATACGACGAGAAACGGGGTTAGTTGAAGCTTTCTTT. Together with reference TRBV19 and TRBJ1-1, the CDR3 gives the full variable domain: DGGITQSPKYLFRKEGQNVTLSCEQNLNHDAMYWYRQDPGQGLRLIYYSQIVNDFQKGDIAEGYSVSREKKESFPLTVTSAQKNPTAFYLCASSIRRETGLVEAFFGQGTRLTVV.

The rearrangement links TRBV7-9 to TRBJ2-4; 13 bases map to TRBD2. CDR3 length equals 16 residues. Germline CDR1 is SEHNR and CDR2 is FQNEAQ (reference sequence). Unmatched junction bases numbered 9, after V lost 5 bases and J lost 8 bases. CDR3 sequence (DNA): TGTGCCAGCAGCCGGACTAGCGGGGGAAGAGGGGACATTCAGTACTTC. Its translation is CASSRTSGGRGDIQYF.

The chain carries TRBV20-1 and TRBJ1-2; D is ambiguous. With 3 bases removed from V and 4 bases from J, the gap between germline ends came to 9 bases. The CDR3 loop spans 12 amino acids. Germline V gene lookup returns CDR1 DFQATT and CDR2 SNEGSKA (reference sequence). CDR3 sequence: CSASRETYGYTF. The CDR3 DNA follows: TGCAGTGCTAGTCGGGAAACCTATGGCTACACCTTC.

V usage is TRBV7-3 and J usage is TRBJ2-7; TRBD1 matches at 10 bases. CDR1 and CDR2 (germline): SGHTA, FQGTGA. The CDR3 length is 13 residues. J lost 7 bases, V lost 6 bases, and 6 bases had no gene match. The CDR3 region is CASSIDRGREQYF. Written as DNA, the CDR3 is TGTGCCAGCAGTATTGACAGGGGGCGGGAGCAGTACTTC. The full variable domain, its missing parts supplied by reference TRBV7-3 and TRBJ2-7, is GAGVSQTPSNKVTEKGKYVELRCDPISGHTALYWYRQSLGQGPEFLIYFQGTGAADDSGLPNDRFFAVRPEGSVSTLKIQRTERGDSAVYLCASSIDRGREQYFGPGTRLTVT.

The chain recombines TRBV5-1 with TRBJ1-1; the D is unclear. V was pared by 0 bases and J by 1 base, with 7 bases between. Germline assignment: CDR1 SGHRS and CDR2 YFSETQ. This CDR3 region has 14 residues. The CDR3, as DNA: TGCGCCAGCAGCTTGGTAGTCGGGAACACTGAAGCTTTCTTT. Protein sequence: CASSLVVGNTEAFF.